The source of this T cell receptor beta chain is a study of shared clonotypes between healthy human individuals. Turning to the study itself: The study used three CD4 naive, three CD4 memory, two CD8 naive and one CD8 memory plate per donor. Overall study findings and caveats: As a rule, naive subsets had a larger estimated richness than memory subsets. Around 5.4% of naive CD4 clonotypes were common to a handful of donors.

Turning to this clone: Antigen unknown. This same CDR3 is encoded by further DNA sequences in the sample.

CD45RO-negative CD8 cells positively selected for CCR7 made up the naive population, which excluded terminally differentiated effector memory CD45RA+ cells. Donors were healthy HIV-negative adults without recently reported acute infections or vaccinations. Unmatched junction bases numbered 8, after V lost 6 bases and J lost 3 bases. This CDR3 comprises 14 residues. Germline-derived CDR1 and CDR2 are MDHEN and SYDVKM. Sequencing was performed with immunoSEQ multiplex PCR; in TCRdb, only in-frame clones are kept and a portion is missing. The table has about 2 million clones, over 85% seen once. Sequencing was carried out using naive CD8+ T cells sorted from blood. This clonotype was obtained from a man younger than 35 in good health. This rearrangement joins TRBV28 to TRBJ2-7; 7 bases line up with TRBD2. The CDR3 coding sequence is TGTGCCAGCAGCTTAACGGGGGGACGCTACGAGCAGTACTTC. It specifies CASSLTGGRYEQYF. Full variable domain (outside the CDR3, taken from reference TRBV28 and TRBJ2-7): DVKVTQSSRYLVKRTGEKVFLECVQDMDHENMFWYRQDPGLGLRLIYFSYDVKMKEKGDIPEGYSVSREKKERFSLILESASTNQTSMYLCASSLTGGRYEQYFGPGTRLTVT.